This T cell receptor beta chain derives from a study of identical twins. General observations from the study: Diverse VJ usage suggested most zero-insertion clonotypes were not invariant T cells.

CDR1 and CDR2 (germline): DFQATT, SNEGSKA (reference sequence). Deletions cut 0 bases from V and 10 bases from J, with 4 bases between. The CDR3 runs 10 residues. After template switching added a universal primer site, the resulting cDNA carried unique molecular identifiers. MiXCR, run by TCRdb on the 5' RACE reads, gives a single entry per CDR3 protein. Among 250,000 or so distinct CDR3 sequences, approximately 8.3% were seen once, and the ten largest hold approximately 3%. Each donor was a healthy Caucasian. With regard to this clonotype: As yet, its antigen is unknown.

These sequences were also reported in another study, on yellow fever vaccine responses in identical twins.

V and J are TRBV20-1 and TRBJ2-1; D unclear. The source is a young woman in good health. Input material: CD8+ T cells sorted from blood. In DNA form, the CDR3 reads TGCAGTGCTAGAGATGAGGAGCAGTTCTTC. Translated, it gives CSARDEEQFF.